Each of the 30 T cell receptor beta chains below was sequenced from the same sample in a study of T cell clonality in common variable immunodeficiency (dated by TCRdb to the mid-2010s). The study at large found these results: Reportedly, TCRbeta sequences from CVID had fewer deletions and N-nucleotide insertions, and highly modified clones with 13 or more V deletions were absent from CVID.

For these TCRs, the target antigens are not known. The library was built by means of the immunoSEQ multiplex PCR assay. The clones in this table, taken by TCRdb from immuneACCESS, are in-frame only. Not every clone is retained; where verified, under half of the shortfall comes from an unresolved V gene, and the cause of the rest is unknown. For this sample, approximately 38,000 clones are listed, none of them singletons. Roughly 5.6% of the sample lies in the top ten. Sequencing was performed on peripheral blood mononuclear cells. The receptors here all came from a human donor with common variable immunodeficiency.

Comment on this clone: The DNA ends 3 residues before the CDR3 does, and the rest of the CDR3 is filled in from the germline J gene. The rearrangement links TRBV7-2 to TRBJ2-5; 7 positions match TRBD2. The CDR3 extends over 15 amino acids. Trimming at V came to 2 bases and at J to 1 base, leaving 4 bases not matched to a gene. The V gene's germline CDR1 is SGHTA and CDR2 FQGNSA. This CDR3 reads CASSLWGGFQETQYF. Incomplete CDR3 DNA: TGTGCCAGCAGCTTATGGGGGGGATTCCAAGAGACC. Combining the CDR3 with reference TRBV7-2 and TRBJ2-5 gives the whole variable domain GAGVSQSPSNKVTEKGKDVELRCDPISGHTALYWYRQSLGQGLEFLIYFQGNSAPDKSGLPSDRFSAERTGGSVSTLTIQRTQQEDSAVYLCASSLWGGFQETQYFGPGTRLLVL.

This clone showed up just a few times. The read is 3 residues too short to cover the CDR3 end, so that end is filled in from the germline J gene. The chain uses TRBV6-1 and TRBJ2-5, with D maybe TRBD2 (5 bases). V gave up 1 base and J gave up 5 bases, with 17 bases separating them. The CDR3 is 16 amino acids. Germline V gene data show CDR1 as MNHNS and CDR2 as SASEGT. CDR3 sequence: CASSEVLASHRETQYF. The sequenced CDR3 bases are TGTGCCAGCAGTGAAGTCCTAGCTTCCCATCGGGAGACC.

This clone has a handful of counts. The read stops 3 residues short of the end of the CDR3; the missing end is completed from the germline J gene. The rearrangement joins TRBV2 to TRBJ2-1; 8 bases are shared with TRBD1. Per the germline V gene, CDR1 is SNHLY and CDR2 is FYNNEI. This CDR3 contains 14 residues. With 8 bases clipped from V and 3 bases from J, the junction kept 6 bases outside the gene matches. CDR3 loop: CASHKDRDYNEQFF. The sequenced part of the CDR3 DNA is TGTGCCAGCCATAAGGACAGGGACTACAATGAG.

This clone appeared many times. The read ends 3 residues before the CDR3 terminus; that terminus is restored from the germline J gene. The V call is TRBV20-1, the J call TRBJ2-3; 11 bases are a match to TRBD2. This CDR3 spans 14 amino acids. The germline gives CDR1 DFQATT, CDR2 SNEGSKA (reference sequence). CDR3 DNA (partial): TGCAGTGCTGTGACTAGCGGGGCCCGGGGTGCG. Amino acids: CSAVTSGARGA. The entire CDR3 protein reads CSAVTSGARGAQYF.

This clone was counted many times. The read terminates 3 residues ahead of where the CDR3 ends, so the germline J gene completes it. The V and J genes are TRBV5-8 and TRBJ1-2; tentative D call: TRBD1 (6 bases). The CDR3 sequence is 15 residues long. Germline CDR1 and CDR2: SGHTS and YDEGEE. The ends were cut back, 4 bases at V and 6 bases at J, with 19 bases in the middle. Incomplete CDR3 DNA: TGTGCCAGCAGCCCCCCTGGCAGGGGCTTGAATGGC. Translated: CASSPPGRGLNG. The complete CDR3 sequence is CASSPPGRGLNGYTF.

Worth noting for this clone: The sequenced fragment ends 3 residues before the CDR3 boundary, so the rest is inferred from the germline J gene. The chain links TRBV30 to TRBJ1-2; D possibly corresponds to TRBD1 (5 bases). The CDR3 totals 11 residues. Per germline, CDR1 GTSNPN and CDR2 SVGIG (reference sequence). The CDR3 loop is CAWHGKGGYTF. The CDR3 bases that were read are TGTGCCTGGCACGGGAAGGGGGGC.

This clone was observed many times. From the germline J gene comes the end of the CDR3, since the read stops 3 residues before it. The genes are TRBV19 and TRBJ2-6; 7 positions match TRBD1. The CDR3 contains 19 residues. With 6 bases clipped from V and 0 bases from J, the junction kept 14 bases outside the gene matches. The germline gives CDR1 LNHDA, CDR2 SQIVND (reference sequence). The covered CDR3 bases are TGTGCCAGTAGGAGGGGGCTCCCTGGGCCCAACTCTGGGGCCAACGTC. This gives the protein CASRRGLPGPNSGANV. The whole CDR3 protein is CASRRGLPGPNSGANVLTF.

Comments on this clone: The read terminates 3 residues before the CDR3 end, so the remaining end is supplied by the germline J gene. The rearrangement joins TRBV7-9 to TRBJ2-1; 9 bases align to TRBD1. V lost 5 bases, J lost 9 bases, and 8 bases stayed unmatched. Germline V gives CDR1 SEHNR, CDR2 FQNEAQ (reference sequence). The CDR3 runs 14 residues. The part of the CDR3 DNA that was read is TGTGCCAGCAGCCCAGGACAGGGGATGGGTGAG. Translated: CASSPGQGMGE. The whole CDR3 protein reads CASSPGQGMGEQFF.

CDR3 DNA (partial): TGTGCCAGCAGAGGGACAGGCCTTTCCGGGGAG. This sequence encodes CASRGTGLSGE. In full, the CDR3 is CASRGTGLSGELFF. The V and J genes are TRBV7-9 and TRBJ2-2; 8 bases fit TRBD1. The read halts 3 residues ahead of the CDR3 end, with the missing end drawn from the germline J gene. The ends lost 6 bases at V and 6 bases at J; junction bases unmatched: 6. This CDR3 spans 14 amino acids. Germline V lookup: CDR1 SEHNR, CDR2 FQNEAQ (reference sequence).

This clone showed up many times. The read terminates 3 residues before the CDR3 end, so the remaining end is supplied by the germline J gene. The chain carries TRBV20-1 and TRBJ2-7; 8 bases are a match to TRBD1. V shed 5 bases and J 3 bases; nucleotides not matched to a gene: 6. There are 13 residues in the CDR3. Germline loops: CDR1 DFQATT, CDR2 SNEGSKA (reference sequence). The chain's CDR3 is CSAPGQGIYEQYF. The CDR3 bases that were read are TGCAGTGCTCCTGGACAGGGAATCTACGAG.

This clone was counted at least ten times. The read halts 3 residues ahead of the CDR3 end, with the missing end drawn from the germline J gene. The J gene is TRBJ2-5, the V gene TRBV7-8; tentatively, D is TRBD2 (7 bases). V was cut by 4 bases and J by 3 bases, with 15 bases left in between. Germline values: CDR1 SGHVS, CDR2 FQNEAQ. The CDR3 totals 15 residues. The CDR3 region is CASSSRRGREETQYF. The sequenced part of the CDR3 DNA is TGTGCCAGCAGCTCCCGTAGGGGGAGGGAAGAGACC.

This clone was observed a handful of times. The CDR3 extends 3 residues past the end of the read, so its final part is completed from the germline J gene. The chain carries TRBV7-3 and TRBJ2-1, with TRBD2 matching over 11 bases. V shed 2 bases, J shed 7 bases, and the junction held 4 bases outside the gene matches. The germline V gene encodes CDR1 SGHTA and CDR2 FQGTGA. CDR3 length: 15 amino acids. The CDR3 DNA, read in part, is TGTGCCAGCAGCTTATTAGCGGGAGGGCCAAATGAG. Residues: CASSLLAGGPNE. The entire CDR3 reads CASSLLAGGPNEQFF.

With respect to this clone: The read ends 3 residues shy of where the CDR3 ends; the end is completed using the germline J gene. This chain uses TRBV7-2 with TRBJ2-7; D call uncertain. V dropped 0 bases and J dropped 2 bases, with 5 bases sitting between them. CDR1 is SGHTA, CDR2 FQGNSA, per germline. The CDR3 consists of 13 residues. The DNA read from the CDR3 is TGTGCCAGCAGCTTAGCGGCGGCCTACGAG. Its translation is CASSLAAAYE. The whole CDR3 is CASSLAAAYEQYF.

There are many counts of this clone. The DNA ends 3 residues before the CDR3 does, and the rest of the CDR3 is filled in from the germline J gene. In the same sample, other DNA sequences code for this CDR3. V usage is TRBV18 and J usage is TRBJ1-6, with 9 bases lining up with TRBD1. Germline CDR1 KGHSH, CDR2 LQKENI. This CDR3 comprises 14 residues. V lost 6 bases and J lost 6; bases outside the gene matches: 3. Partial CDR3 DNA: TGTGCCAGCTCTCCGGGACAGGGTAATTCACCC. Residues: CASSPGQGNSP. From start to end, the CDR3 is CASSPGQGNSPLHF.

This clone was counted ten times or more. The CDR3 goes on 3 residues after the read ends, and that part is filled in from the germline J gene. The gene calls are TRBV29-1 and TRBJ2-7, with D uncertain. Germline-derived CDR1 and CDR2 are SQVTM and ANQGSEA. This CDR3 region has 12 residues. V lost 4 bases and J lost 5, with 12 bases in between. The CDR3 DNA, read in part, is TGCAGCGTTGGCGGCATCGTGGACGAG. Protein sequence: CSVGGIVDE. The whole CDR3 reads CSVGGIVDEQYF.

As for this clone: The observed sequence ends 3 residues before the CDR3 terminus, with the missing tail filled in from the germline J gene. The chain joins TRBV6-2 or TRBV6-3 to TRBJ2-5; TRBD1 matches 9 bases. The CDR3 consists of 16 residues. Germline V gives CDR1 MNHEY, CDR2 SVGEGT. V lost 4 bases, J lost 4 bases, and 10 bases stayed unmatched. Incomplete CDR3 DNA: TGTGCCAGCAGTTGGCCGGGACAGGGAGGGTCAGAGACC. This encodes CASSWPGQGGSET. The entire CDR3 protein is CASSWPGQGGSETQYF.

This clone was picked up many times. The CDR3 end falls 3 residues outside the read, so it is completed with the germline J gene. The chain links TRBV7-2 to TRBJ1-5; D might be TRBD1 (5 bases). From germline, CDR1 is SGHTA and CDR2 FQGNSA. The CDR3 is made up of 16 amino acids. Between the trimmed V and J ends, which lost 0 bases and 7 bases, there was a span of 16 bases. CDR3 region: CASSLAPQAGIQPQHF. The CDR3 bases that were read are TGTGCCAGCAGCTTAGCCCCTCAGGCAGGGATCCAGCCC.

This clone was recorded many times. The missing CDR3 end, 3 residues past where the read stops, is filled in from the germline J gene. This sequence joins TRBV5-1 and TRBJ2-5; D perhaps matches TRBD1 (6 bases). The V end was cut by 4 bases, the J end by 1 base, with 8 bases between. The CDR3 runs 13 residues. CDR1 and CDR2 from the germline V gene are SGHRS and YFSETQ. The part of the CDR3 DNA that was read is TGCGCCAGCAGCGCGACAGGCCAAGAGACC. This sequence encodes CASSATGQET. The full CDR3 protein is CASSATGQETQYF.

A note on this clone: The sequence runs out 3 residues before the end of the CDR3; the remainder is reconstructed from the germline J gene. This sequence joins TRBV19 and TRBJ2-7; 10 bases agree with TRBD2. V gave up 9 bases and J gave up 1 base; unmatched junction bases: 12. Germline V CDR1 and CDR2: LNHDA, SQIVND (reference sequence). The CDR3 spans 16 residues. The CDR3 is CARRQSGTSASYEQYF. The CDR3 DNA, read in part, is TGTGCCAGGCGACAGTCCGGGACTAGCGCATCCTACGAG. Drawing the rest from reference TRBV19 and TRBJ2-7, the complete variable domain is DGGITQSPKYLFRKEGQNVTLSCEQNLNHDAMYWYRQDPGQGLRLIYYSQIVNDFQKGDIAEGYSVSREKKESFPLTVTSAQKNPTAFYLCARRQSGTSASYEQYFGPGTRLTVT.

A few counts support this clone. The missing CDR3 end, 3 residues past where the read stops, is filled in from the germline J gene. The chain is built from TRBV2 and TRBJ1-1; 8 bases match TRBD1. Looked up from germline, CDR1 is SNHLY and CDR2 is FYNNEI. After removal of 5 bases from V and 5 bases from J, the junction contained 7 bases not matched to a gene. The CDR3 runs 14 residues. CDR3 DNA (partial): TGTGCCAGCAGTCCAGGGACAGGCAGGACTGAA. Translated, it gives CASSPGTGRTE. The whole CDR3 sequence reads CASSPGTGRTEAFF.

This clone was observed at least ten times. CDR3 DNA, as far as it was read: TGTGCCAGCAGCCGGACTAGCGGAACCTCCTACGAG. Amino acid sequence: CASSRTSGTSYE. The full CDR3 reads CASSRTSGTSYEQYF. The chain employs TRBV5-8 and TRBJ2-7, with 10 bases matching TRBD2. Read coverage stops 3 residues before the CDR3 terminus; the germline J gene supplies the remainder. The CDR3 is made up of 15 amino acids. V was pared by 4 bases and J by 0 bases, with 4 bases of the junction left unmatched. Germline V gene sequence: CDR1 SGHTS, CDR2 YDEGEE.

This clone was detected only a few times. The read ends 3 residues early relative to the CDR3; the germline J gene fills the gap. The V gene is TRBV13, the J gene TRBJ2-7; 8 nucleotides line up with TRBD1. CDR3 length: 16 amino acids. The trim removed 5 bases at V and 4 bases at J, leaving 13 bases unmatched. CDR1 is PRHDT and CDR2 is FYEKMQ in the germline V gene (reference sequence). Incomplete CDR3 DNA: TGTGCCAGCAGCGCCGAGGACAGGGAGACAGAATACGAG. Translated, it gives CASSAEDRETEYE. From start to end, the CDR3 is CASSAEDRETEYEQYF.

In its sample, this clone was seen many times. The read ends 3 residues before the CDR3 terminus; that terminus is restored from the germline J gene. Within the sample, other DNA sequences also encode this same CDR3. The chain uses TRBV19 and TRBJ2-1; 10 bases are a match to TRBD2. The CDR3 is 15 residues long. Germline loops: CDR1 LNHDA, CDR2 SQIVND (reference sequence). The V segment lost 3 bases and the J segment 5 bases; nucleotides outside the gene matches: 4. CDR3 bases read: TGTGCCAGTAGTATTGGACTAGCGGATAACAATGAG. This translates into CASSIGLADNNE. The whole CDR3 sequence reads CASSIGLADNNEQFF.

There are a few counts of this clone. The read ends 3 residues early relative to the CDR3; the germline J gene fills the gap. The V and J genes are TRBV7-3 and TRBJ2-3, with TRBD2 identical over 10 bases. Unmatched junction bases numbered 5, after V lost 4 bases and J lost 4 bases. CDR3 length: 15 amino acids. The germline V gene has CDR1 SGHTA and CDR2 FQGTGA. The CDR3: CASSSSGSRADTQYF. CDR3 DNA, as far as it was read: TGTGCCAGCAGCTCTAGCGGGAGTAGGGCAGATACG.

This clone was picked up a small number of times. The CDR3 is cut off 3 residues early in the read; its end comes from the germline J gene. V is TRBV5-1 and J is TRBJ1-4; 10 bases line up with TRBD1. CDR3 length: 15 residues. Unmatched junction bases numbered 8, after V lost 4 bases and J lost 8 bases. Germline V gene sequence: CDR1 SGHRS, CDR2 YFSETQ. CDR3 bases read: TGCGCCAGCAGCCCCGACAGGGGGCGCGAGGAAAAA. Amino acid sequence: CASSPDRGREEK. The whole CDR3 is CASSPDRGREEKLFF. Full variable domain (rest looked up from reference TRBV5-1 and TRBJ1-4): KAGVTQTPRYLIKTRGQQVTLSCSPISGHRSVSWYQQTPGQGLQFLFEYFSETQRNKGNFPGRFSGRQFSNSRSEMNVSTLELGDSALYLCASSPDRGREEKLFFGSGTQLSVL.

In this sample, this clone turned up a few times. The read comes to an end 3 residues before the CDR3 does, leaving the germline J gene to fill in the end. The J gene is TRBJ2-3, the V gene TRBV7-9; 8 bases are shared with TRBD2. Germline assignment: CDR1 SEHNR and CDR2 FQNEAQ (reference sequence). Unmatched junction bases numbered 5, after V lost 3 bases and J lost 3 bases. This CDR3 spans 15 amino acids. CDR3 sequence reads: CASSFPRGGTDTQYF. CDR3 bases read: TGTGCCAGCAGCTTTCCTCGGGGGGGAACAGATACG.

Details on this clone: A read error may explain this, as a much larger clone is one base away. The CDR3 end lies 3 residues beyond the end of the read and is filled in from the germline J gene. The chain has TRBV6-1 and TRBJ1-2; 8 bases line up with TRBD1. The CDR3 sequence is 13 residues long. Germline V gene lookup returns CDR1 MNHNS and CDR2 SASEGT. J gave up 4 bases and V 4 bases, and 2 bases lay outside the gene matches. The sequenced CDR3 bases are TGTGCCAGCAGTGGGACAGGGATCTATGGC. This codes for CASSGTGIYG. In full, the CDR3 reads CASSGTGIYGYTF.

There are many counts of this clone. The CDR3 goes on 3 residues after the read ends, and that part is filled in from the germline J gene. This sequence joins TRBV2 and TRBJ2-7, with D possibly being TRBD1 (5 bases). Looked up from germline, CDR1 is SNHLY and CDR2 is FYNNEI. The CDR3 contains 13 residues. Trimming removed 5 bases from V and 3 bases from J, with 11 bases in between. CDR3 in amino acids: CASSPQGVYEQYF. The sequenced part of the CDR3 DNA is TGTGCCAGCAGTCCCCAGGGTGTCTACGAG.

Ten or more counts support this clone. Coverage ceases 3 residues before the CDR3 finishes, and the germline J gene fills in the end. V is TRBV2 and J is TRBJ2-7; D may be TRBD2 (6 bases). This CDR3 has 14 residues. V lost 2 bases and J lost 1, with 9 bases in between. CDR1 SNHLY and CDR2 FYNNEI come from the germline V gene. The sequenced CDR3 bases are TGTGCCAGCAGTGAAAGGAGGGCATCCTACGAG. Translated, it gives CASSERRASYE. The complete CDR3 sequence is CASSERRASYEQYF. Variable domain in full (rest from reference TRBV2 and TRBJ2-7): EPEVTQTPSHQVTQMGQEVILRCVPISNHLYFYWYRQILGQKVEFLVSFYNNEISEKSEIFDDQFSVERPDGSNFTLKIRSTKLEDSAMYFCASSERRASYEQYFGPGTRLTVT.

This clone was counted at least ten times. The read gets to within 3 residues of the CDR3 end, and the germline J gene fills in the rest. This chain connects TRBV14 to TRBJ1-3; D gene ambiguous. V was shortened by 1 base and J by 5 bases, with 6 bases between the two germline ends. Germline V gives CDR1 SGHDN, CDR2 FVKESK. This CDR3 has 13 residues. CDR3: CASSQVPRNTIYF. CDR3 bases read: TGTGCCAGCAGCCAAGTTCCTAGAAACACC.